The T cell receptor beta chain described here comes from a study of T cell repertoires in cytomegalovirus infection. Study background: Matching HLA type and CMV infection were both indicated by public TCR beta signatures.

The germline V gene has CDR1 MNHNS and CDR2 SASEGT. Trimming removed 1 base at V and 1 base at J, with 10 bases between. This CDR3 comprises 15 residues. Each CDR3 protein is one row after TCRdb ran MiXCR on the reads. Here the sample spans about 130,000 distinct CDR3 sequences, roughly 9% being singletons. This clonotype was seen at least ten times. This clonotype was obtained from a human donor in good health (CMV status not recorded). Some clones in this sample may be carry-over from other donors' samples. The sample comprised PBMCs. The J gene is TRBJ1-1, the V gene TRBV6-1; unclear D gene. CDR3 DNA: TGTGCCAGCAGTGAAGGGATGGTTGGGAACACTGAAGCTTTCTTT. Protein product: CASSEGMVGNTEAFF.